The rows below give T cell receptor beta chains drawn from one sample of a study of graft-versus-host responses after intestinal transplantation. Only in-frame clones appear in the TCRdb table, and some are missing; sequencing was by immunoSEQ multiplex PCR. The data contain roughly 97,000 clones, 91% of them singletons. These receptors are not linked to any known antigen. Source: unstimulated CD4+ T cells sorted from spleen or lymph node cells, taken before transplant. Receptors were obtained from a human donor who was the organ donor for an intestinal transplant. Each CDR3 is given with its conserved first and last residue. D genes are given only for firm matches. Clone size is given for some rows only: seen once, a few or many times, or a class if the clone is expanded.

- TRBJ1-2 TRBV27 TRBD1 CASSPSRGPYYGYTF TGTGCCAGCAGTCCCTCCAGGGGGCCCTACTATGGCTACACCTTC
- TRBJ1-1 TRBV19 TRBD1 CASRKGAGTEAFF TGTGCCAGTAGGAAGGGGGCGGGGACTGAAGCTTTCTTT
- TRBJ2-5 TRBV15 TRBD2 CAATGGETQYF TGTGCCGCGACCGGGGGGGAGACCCAGTACTTC
- TRBJ2-5 TRBV7-2 TRBD2 CASSLVLLAGYQETQYF TGTGCCAGCAGCTTAGTATTACTAGCGGGGTACCAAGAGACCCAGTACTTC
- TRBJ1-1 TRBV18 TRBD1 CASSLGQGGGITEAFF TGTGCCAGCTCACTCGGACAGGGCGGGGGAATCACTGAAGCTTTCTTT
- TRBJ1-5 TRBV11-2 - CASSLGQGDQPQHF TGTGCCAGCAGCTTAGGCCAGGGCGATCAGCCCCAGCATTTT
- TRBJ2-5 TRBV19 - CASSIARTAKETQYF TGTGCCAGTAGTATAGCGAGGACAGCAAAAGAGACCCAGTACTTC
- TRBJ2-7 TRBV7-6 - CASSLGRGGPYEQYF TGTGCCAGCAGCTTAGGAAGAGGGGGACCTTACGAGCAGTACTTC
- TRBJ2-1 TRBV5-1 TRBD2 CASSLAGGGDYNEQFF TGCGCCAGCAGCTTGGCCGGCGGGGGAGACTACAATGAGCAGTTCTTC
- TRBJ2-6 TRBV2 - CASSERAGSGANVLTF TGTGCCAGCAGTGAACGAGCAGGCTCTGGGGCCAACGTCCTGACTTTC
- TRBJ1-2 TRBV21-1 - CASSKGRTGPYGYTF TGTGCCAGCAGCAAAGGTCGGACAGGGCCCTATGGCTACACCTTC
- TRBJ2-7 TRBV27 TRBD1 CASSLAGGQGYEQYF TGTGCCAGCAGTTTAGCTGGCGGACAGGGGTACGAGCAGTACTTC
- TRBJ1-1 TRBV19 - CASSIRSQTHMNTEAFF TGTGCCAGTAGTATTCGTTCACAGACACACATGAACACTGAAGCTTTCTTT
- TRBJ1-5 TRBV6-1 - CASSEENGSNQPQHF TGTGCCAGCAGTGAGGAAAACGGGTCCAATCAGCCCCAGCATTTT
- TRBJ2-2 TRBV19 - CASSIVVNTGELFF TGTGCCAGTAGTATAGTAGTTAACACCGGGGAGCTGTTTTTT
- TRBJ1-1 TRBV6-5 - CASRSDRTTSEAFF TGTGCCAGCAGATCGGACAGAACCACGTCTGAAGCTTTCTTT
once TRBJ2-7 TRBV30 - CAWSPGNKQYF TGTGCCTGGAGTCCAGGGAATAAGCAGTACTTC
- TRBJ1-4 TRBV14 - CASSHRGTAVNEKLFF TGTGCCAGCAGCCATCGCGGGACCGCGGTGAATGAAAAACTGTTTTTT
few TRBJ1-4 TRBV10-3 TRBD1 CAISETGGSTNEKLFF TGTGCCATCAGTGAGACAGGGGGTAGTACTAATGAAAAACTGTTTTTT
once TRBJ1-4 TRBV5-1 - CASSYQGPFATNEKLFF TGCGCCAGCAGCTACCAGGGCCCCTTTGCAACTAATGAAAAACTGTTTTTT
- TRBJ1-2 TRBV25-1 TRBD1 CASSEFGQGAPYGYTF TGTGCCAGCAGTGAATTTGGACAGGGGGCTCCCTATGGCTACACCTTC
- TRBJ1-1 TRBV5-4 TRBD1 CASARGVGSGGGTEAFF TGTGCCAGCGCTCGGGGTGTAGGATCAGGGGGCGGCACTGAAGCTTTCTTT
- TRBJ2-3 TRBV19 TRBD1 CASSIGTGTDTQYF TGTGCCAGTAGTATCGGGACAGGGACAGATACGCAGTATTTT
- TRBJ2-3 TRBV5-1 - CASSLGVSAGTDTQYF TGCGCCAGCAGCTTGGGGGTTTCGGCAGGGACAGATACGCAGTATTTT
- TRBJ2-7 TRBV5-1 - CASSFGLVSGKSYEQYF TGCGCCAGCAGCTTCGGTTTGGTGTCAGGGAAATCCTACGAGCAGTACTTC
- TRBJ1-3 TRBV5-1 - CASSLGPGGGNTIYF TGCGCCAGCAGCTTGGGTCCCGGGGGTGGAAACACCATATATTTT
- TRBJ1-5 TRBV27 TRBD1 CASSLGGGTGESAQHF TGTGCCAGCAGTTTAGGGGGCGGGACAGGGGAATCGGCCCAGCATTTT
- TRBJ2-1 TRBV5-6 TRBD1 CASSRTGGTYNEQFF TGTGCCAGCAGCCGGACAGGGGGGACCTACAATGAGCAGTTCTTC
- TRBJ1-1 TRBV28 - CASSFQPFRGRGTEAFF TGTGCCAGCAGTTTCCAACCTTTCAGGGGAAGGGGCACTGAAGCTTTCTTT
- TRBJ2-5 TRBV6-5 TRBD2 CASSYGSSGQETQYF TGTGCCAGCAGTTATGGGTCTAGCGGGCAAGAGACCCAGTACTTC
- TRBJ2-7 TRBV10-2 - CASSEWSLTGEQYF TGCGCCAGCAGTGAATGGAGCCTCACTGGCGAGCAGTACTTC
- TRBJ2-5 TRBV18 TRBD1 CASSRGTGGETQYF TGTGCCAGCTCACGTGGGACAGGCGGAGAGACCCAGTACTTC
- TRBJ1-2 TRBV4-1 - CASSQSGPRGGYTF TGCGCCAGCAGCCAATCGGGGCCCAGGGGTGGCTACACCTTC
- TRBJ2-5 TRBV18 - CASSPTGLGETQYF TGTGCCAGCTCACCAACCGGTCTCGGAGAGACCCAGTACTTC
- TRBJ2-1 TRBV4-1 - CASSQDIGRVEQFF TGCGCCAGCAGCCAAGATATCGGCCGGGTTGAGCAGTTCTTC
once TRBJ2-3 TRBV6-1 - CASRFERASTDTQYF TGTGCCAGCAGATTCGAGCGGGCTAGCACAGATACGCAGTATTTT
- TRBJ1-2 TRBV4-2 TRBD1 CASSQDVGQGDYGYTF TGTGCCAGCAGCCAAGATGTGGGACAGGGAGATTATGGCTACACCTTC
once TRBJ2-1 TRBV18 - CASSPRQGPSYNEQFF TGTGCCAGCTCACCACGGCAGGGGCCCTCCTACAATGAGCAGTTCTTC
- TRBJ2-7 TRBV14 - CASSRQAYEQYF TGTGCCAGCAGCCGACAGGCCTACGAGCAGTACTTC
- TRBJ1-3 TRBV28 - CASSLSGGNTIYF TGTGCCAGCAGTTTATCCGGGGGAAACACCATATATTTT
- TRBJ2-5 TRBV6-1 TRBD1 CASSYGQGVRETQYF TGTGCCAGCAGCTATGGACAGGGGGTAAGGGAGACCCAGTACTTC
- TRBJ1-6 TRBV6-5 TRBD1 CASSGDREWNSPLHF TGTGCCAGCAGTGGGGACAGGGAATGGAATTCACCCCTCCACTTT
- TRBJ2-5 TRBV7-2 TRBD1 CASSLRDSVQETQYF TGTGCCAGCAGCTTAAGGGACAGTGTCCAAGAGACCCAGTACTTC